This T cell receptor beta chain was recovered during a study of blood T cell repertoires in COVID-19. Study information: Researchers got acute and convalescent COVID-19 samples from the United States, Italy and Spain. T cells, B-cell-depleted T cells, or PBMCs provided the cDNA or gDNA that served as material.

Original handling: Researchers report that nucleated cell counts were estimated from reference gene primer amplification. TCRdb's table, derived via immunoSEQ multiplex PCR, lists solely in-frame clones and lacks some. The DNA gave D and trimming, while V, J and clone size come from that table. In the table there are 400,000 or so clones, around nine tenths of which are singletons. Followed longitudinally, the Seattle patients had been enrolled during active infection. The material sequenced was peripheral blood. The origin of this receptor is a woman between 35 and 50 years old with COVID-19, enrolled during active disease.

CDR3 sequence (DNA): TGCGCCAGCAGCTTGGGGCCACCGGGACTTGCCTACGAGCAGTACTTC. This encodes CASSLGPPGLAYEQYF. This chain joins TRBV5-1 and TRBJ2-7; tentatively, D is TRBD2 (6 bases). Germline-derived CDR1 and CDR2 are SGHRS and YFSETQ. Trimming pared 0 bases from V and 2 bases from J, leaving 15 bases between. The CDR3 totals 16 residues.